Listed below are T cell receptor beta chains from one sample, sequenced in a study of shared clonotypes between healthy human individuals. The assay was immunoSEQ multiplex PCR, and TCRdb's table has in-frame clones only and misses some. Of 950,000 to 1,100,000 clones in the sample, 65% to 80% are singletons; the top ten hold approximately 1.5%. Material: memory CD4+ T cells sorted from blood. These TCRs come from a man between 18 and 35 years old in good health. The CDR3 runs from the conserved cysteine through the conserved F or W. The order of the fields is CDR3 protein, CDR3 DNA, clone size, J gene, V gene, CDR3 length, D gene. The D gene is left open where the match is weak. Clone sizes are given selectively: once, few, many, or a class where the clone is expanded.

CDR3 protein: CASGLGMFELFF
CDR3 DNA: TGTGCTAGTGGTTTGGGCATGTTCGAGCTGTTTTTT
clone size: .
J gene: TRBJ2-2
V gene: TRBV12-5
CDR3 length: 12
D gene: .

CDR3 protein: CASSYSGQGTDTQYF
CDR3 DNA: TGTGCCAGCAGTTACTCCGGACAGGGCACAGATACGCAGTATTTT
clone size: .
J gene: TRBJ2-3
V gene: TRBV6-6
CDR3 length: 15
D gene: TRBD1

CDR3 protein: CASSRDSVFATNEKLFF
CDR3 DNA: TGCGCCAGCAGCCGAGATAGCGTGTTTGCAACTAATGAAAAACTGTTTTTT
clone size: .
J gene: TRBJ1-4
V gene: TRBV5-1
CDR3 length: 17
D gene: .

CDR3 protein: CASSSAGGQIYEQYF
CDR3 DNA: TGTGCCAGCAGTTCGGCGGGAGGGCAGATCTACGAGCAGTACTTC
clone size: few
J gene: TRBJ2-7
V gene: TRBV6-5
CDR3 length: 15
D gene: TRBD2

CDR3 protein: CAWGSEIPGDGYTF
CDR3 DNA: TGTGCCTGGGGGTCGGAGATCCCGGGGGATGGCTACACCTTC
clone size: few
J gene: TRBJ1-2
V gene: TRBV30
CDR3 length: 14
D gene: .

CDR3 protein: CASRDRGGSTEAFF
CDR3 DNA: TGTGCCAGCAGGGACAGGGGTGGGAGCACTGAAGCTTTCTTT
clone size: .
J gene: TRBJ1-1
V gene: TRBV6-1
CDR3 length: 14
D gene: TRBD1

CDR3 protein: CATGSSYNEQFF
CDR3 DNA: TGTGCCACGGGGAGCTCCTACAATGAGCAGTTCTTC
clone size: .
J gene: TRBJ2-1
V gene: TRBV10-3
CDR3 length: 12
D gene: .

CDR3 protein: CASSRTSGNTIYF
CDR3 DNA: TGTGCCAGCAGCCGGACAAGTGGAAACACCATATATTTT
clone size: .
J gene: TRBJ1-3
V gene: TRBV11-2
CDR3 length: 13
D gene: .

CDR3 protein: CASSRGQAQYNSPLHF
CDR3 DNA: TGCGCCAGCAGCAGGGGACAGGCGCAATATAATTCACCCCTCCACTTT
clone size: .
J gene: TRBJ1-6
V gene: TRBV5-1
CDR3 length: 16
D gene: TRBD1

CDR3 protein: CASSYGLADQETQYF
CDR3 DNA: TGTGCCAGCAGTTACGGGCTAGCGGACCAAGAGACCCAGTACTTC
clone size: .
J gene: TRBJ2-5
V gene: TRBV6-5
CDR3 length: 15
D gene: TRBD2

CDR3 protein: CASSLRGEGTDTQYF
CDR3 DNA: TGTGCCAGCAGCCTCCGGGGGGAGGGCACAGATACGCAGTATTTT
clone size: .
J gene: TRBJ2-3
V gene: TRBV7-9
CDR3 length: 15
D gene: TRBD2

CDR3 protein: CASSQKAGGSDEQYF
CDR3 DNA: TGTGCCAGCAGCCAGAAAGCGGGAGGGTCCGACGAGCAGTACTTC
clone size: .
J gene: TRBJ2-7
V gene: TRBV6-6
CDR3 length: 15
D gene: TRBD2

CDR3 protein: CASRDLAGGPNKNTQYF
CDR3 DNA: TGTGCCAGCAGGGATTTAGCGGGGGGGCCGAATAAGAATACGCAGTATTTT
clone size: few
J gene: TRBJ2-3
V gene: TRBV2
CDR3 length: 17
D gene: TRBD2

CDR3 protein: CASAAKEGGQWVSNYGYTF
CDR3 DNA: TGTGCCAGCGCCGCCAAGGAGGGCGGACAGTGGGTTTCTAACTATGGCTACACCTTC
clone size: .
J gene: TRBJ1-2
V gene: TRBV18
CDR3 length: 19
D gene: .

CDR3 protein: CASSRDQETQYF
CDR3 DNA: TGTGCCAGCAGTAGAGATCAAGAGACCCAGTACTTC
clone size: .
J gene: TRBJ2-5
V gene: TRBV6-6
CDR3 length: 12
D gene: .

CDR3 protein: CASSQGSGGGPRETQYF
CDR3 DNA: TGCGCCAGCAGCCAAGGGAGCGGCGGGGGGCCCCGAGAGACCCAGTACTTC
clone size: .
J gene: TRBJ2-5
V gene: TRBV4-1
CDR3 length: 17
D gene: TRBD2

CDR3 protein: CAASPRQGALSHGYTF
CDR3 DNA: TGTGCCGCGTCTCCGAGACAGGGGGCTCTAAGTCATGGCTACACCTTC
clone size: .
J gene: TRBJ1-2
V gene: TRBV19
CDR3 length: 16
D gene: TRBD1

CDR3 protein: CASSRGFSGANVLTF
CDR3 DNA: TGTGCCAGCAGTCGGGGCTTCTCTGGGGCCAACGTCCTGACTTTC
clone size: once
J gene: TRBJ2-6
V gene: TRBV7-9
CDR3 length: 15
D gene: .

CDR3 protein: CASSFPGVRNEQFF
CDR3 DNA: TGTGCCAGCAGCTTTCCAGGGGTACGGAATGAGCAGTTCTTC
clone size: once
J gene: TRBJ2-1
V gene: TRBV5-6
CDR3 length: 14
D gene: .

CDR3 protein: CASSLGGPGTAFF
CDR3 DNA: TGTGCCAGCAGCTTGGGGGGACCCGGTACAGCTTTCTTT
clone size: .
J gene: TRBJ1-1
V gene: TRBV5-6
CDR3 length: 13
D gene: .

CDR3 protein: CAWSRQGTNEKLFF
CDR3 DNA: TGTGCCTGGTCTCGACAGGGTACTAATGAAAAACTGTTTTTT
clone size: .
J gene: TRBJ1-4
V gene: TRBV30
CDR3 length: 14
D gene: TRBD1

CDR3 protein: CASSWSGQGGNEQYF
CDR3 DNA: TGTGCCAGCAGCTGGTCTGGACAGGGGGGGAACGAGCAGTACTTC
clone size: .
J gene: TRBJ2-7
V gene: TRBV7-2
CDR3 length: 15
D gene: TRBD1